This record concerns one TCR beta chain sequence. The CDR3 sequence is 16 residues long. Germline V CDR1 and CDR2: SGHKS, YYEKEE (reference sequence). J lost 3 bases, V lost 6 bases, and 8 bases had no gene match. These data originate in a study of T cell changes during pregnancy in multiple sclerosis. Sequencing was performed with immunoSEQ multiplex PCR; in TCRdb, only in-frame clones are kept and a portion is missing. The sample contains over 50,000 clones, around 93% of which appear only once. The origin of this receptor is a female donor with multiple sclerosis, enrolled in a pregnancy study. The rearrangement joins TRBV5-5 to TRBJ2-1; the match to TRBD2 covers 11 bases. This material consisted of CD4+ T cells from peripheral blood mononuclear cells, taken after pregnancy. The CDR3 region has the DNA TGTGCCAGCACCGTAACCGGGACTAGCGGCTACAATGAGCAGTTCTTC. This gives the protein CASTVTGTSGYNEQFF.